The sequence of this T cell receptor beta chain was determined in a study of blood T cells in healthy people across ages. V shed 6 bases and J 14 bases; nucleotides not matched to a gene: 21. This CDR3 region has 16 residues. Investigators took 9.5 to 10 milliliters of peripheral blood from every donor. The study isolated at least 6.5 million PBMCs from each sample. The second PCR ran roughly 6 to 11 cycles with a sample-barcoded 5' primer and J-beta primers. TCRdb reprocessed the 5' RACE reads with MiXCR, giving one entry per CDR3 protein. The data hold more than 650,000 distinct CDR3 sequences, with around half observed a single time.

The rearrangement uses TRBV12-3 or TRBV12-4 and TRBJ2-3; 9 bases align to TRBD1. The clonotype was recovered from a man older than 75 in good health. The sequencing sample was made of blood. In DNA form, the CDR3 reads TGTGCCAGCAGACCTACTGACAGGGGGAGTAACAGATACGCGTATTTT. Encoded protein: CASRPTDRGSNRYAYF.